Only a few counts were recorded for the clone carrying this T cell receptor (beta chain). The target antigen is unknown. This record comes from a study of cytomegalovirus exposure and HLA in healthy donors. Study results and caveats: Most TCR sequences proved rare, with some public TCRs found in many donors.

The junction had 7 bases not matched to a gene; V was cut back by 4 bases and J by 2 bases. The CDR3 contains 16 residues. Per the germline V gene, CDR1 is ENHRY and CDR2 is SYGVKD. The PCR employed 60 Vbeta primers together with 13 Jbeta primers. Some clones are missing from TCRdb's copy, which holds only in-frame ones; the method was immunoSEQ multiplex PCR. The table shows some 98,000 clones, with approximately 9% occurring only once. In nominal health when sampled, donors likely had unrecorded immune exposures nonetheless. The sample consisted of PBMCs. The source of this sequence is a man in his forties or fifties in good health and CMV-seropositive. The chain is built from TRBV10-3 and TRBJ2-2; 7 bases match TRBD2. CDR3 loop: CAISGRLAANTGELFF. For the CDR3, the DNA is TGTGCCATCAGTGGTCGGCTAGCGGCCAACACCGGGGAGCTGTTTTTT.